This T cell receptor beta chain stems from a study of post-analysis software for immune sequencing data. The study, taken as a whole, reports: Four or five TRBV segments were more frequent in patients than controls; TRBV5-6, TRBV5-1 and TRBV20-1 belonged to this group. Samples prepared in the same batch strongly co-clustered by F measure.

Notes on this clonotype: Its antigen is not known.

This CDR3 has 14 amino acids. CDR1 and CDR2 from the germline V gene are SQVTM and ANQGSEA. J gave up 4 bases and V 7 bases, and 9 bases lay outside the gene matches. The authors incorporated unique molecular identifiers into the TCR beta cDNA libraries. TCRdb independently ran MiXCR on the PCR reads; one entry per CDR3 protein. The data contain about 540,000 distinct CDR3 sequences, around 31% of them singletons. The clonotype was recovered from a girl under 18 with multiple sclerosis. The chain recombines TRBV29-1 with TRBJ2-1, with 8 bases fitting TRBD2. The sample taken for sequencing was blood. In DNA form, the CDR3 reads TGCAGCGCCCGATGGCGGGGGGTTTACAATGAGCAGTTCTTC. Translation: CSARWRGVYNEQFF.